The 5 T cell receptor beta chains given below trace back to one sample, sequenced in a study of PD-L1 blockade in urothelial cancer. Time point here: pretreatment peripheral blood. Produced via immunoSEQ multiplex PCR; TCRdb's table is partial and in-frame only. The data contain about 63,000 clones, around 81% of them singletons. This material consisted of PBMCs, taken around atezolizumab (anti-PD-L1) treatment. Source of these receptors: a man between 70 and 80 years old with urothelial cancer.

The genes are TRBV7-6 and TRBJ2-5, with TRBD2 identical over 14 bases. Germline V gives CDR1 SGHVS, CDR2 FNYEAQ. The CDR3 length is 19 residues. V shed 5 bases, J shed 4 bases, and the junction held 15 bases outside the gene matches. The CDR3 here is CASSPGPGLAGGLGETQYF. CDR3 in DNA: TGTGCCAGCAGCCCCGGACCCGGACTAGCGGGGGGTTTGGGAGAGACCCAGTACTTC. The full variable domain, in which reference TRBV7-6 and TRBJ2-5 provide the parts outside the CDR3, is GAGVSQSPRYKVTKRGQDVALRCDPISGHVSLYWYRQALGQGPEFLTYFNYEAQQDKSGLPNDRFSAERPEGSISTLTIQRTEQRDSAMYRCASSPGPGLAGGLGETQYFGPGTRLLVL.

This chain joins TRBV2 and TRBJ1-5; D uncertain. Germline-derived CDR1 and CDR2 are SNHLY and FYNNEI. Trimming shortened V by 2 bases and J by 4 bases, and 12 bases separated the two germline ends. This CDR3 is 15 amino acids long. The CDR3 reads CASSEIRSGNQPQHF. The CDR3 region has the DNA TGTGCCAGCAGTGAAATAAGATCCGGGAATCAGCCCCAGCATTTT.

This chain's CDR3 is CASIQGYEQYF. The CDR3 bases are TGTGCCAGCATTCAGGGCTACGAGCAGTACTTC. The chain uses TRBV2 and TRBJ2-5; tentatively, D is TRBD1 (5 bases). The end of the DNA aligns better with TRBJ2-7, so the J call may be wrong. The CDR3 covers 11 residues. Germline assignment: CDR1 SNHLY and CDR2 FYNNEI.

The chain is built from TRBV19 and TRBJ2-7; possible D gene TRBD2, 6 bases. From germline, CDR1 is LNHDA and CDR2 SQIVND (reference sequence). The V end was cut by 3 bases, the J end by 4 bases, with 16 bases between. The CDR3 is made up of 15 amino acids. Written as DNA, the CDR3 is TGTGCCAGTAGTATGGGCGGGACCCCGGAATACGAGCAGTACTTC. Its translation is CASSMGGTPEYEQYF.

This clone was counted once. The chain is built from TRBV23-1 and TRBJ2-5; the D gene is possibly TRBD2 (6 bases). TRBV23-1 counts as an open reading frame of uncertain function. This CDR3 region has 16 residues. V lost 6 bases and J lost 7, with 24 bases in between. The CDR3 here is CASSHSNGLNKGTQYF. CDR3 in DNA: TGCGCCAGCAGCCACTCCAACGGACTAAATAAGGGGACCCAGTACTTC.